The 2 T cell receptor beta chains below come from one sample, sequenced in a study of T-cell reconstitution after alpha-beta-depleted transplantation in children. This sample's TCRbeta library carried unique molecular identifier barcodes. TCRdb reprocessed the PCR reads via MiXCR and lists one record per CDR3 protein. Among hundreds of thousands of distinct CDR3 sequences listed, about 9.5% were seen once. The sample was PBMCs, taken before TCRalphabeta/CD19-depleted stem cell transplant. These receptors were collected from a boy in the first two years of life with acute myeloid leukemia, due to receive a stem cell transplant.

This clonotype was recorded at least ten times. The rearrangement links TRBV7-2 to TRBJ2-4; D unresolved. V was clipped by 3 bases and J by 7 bases, with 13 bases between them. The CDR3 runs to 14 residues. Germline V lookup: CDR1 SGHTA, CDR2 FQGNSA. CDR3 region: CASSFSPARNIQYF. CDR3 in DNA: TGTGCCAGCAGCTTTTCCCCCGCCAGGAACATTCAGTACTTC.

This clonotype was picked up many times. V and J are TRBV7-6 and TRBJ2-1; tentatively, D is TRBD1 or TRBD2 (6 bases each). With 1 base removed from V and 1 base from J, the gap between germline ends came to 11 bases. Germline values: CDR1 SGHVS, CDR2 FNYEAQ. The CDR3 extends over 16 amino acids. The CDR3, as DNA: TGTGCCAGCAGCTTAGAACAGGGAGGATCCTACAATGAGCAGTTCTTC. This sequence encodes CASSLEQGGSYNEQFF.